What follows are 22 T cell receptor beta chains derived from one specimen sequenced in a study of shared T cell receptors in the human thymus. Assay used: immunoSEQ multiplex PCR; TCRdb lists only in-frame clones, some missing. The sample has roughly 660,000 clones, 88% seen once. These data were likewise used in another study, on human thymus T cells.

Sequencing was performed on thymocytes. The receptor set was obtained from a boy younger than two with a congenital heart defect.

The V gene is TRBV6-1, the J gene TRBJ2-2; D is perhaps TRBD1 (7 bases). Deletions cut 7 bases from V and 6 bases from J, with 18 bases between. The CDR3 spans 15 residues. CDR1 MNHNS and CDR2 SASEGT come from the germline V gene. The CDR3 sequence: CASKGTAGRPGELFF. The CDR3 region has the DNA TGTGCCAGCAAGGGGACAGCGGGCCGCCCCGGGGAGCTGTTTTTT.

The chain carries TRBV27 and TRBJ2-6; tentative D call: TRBD1 (5 bases). Germline CDR1 and CDR2: MNHEY and SMNVEV (reference sequence). This CDR3 contains 17 residues. Trimming left V 7 bases short and J 2 bases short, with 18 bases between. The CDR3 nucleotides are TGTGCCAGCACCTCACGGCAGGGTGTAGCTGGGGCCAACGTCCTGACTTTC. It translates to CASTSRQGVAGANVLTF. Full variable domain (missing parts from reference TRBV27 and TRBJ2-6): EAQVTQNPRYLITVTGKKLTVTCSQNMNHEYMSWYRQDPGLGLRQIYYSMNVEVTDKGDVPEGYKVSRKEKRNFPLILESPSPNQTSLYFCASTSRQGVAGANVLTFGAGSRLTVL.

The J gene is TRBJ1-1, the V gene TRBV14; TRBD1 agrees at 7 bases. The CDR3 loop spans 15 amino acids. The ends lost 3 bases at V and 5 bases at J; junction bases unmatched: 9. Germline lookup yields CDR1 SGHDN and CDR2 FVKESK. CDR3 region: CASSQSGTADTEAFF. CDR3 nucleotide sequence: TGTGCCAGCAGCCAGTCCGGGACAGCTGATACTGAAGCTTTCTTT.

J is TRBJ2-7 and V is TRBV7-9, with 7 nucleotides matching TRBD1. CDR1 is SEHNR and CDR2 is FQNEAQ in the germline V gene (reference sequence). This CDR3 region has 16 residues. Trimming removed 2 bases from V and 2 bases from J; junction bases left unmatched: 9. CDR3 protein: CASSLITRTGTYEQYF. The CDR3 nucleotides are TGTGCCAGCAGCTTAATAACCAGGACAGGCACCTACGAGCAGTACTTC.

Notes on this clone: Other DNA variants within this sample encode the same CDR3. The rearrangement links TRBV28 to TRBJ1-2; possibly TRBD1 for D (6 bases). This CDR3 contains 13 residues. Looked up from germline, CDR1 is MDHEN and CDR2 is SYDVKM. V was pared by 3 bases and J by 6 bases, with 11 bases between. The CDR3 nucleotides are TGTGCCAGCAGTTTGAGGGGGGGGGATGGCTACACCTTC. Translated, it gives CASSLRGGDGYTF.

This chain uses TRBV15 with TRBJ2-7, with D possibly matching TRBD2 (5 bases). V was shortened by 3 bases and J by 5 bases, with 17 bases between the two germline ends. The CDR3 contains 15 residues. Per the germline V gene, CDR1 is LNHNV and CDR2 is YYDKDF (reference sequence). The CDR3 is CATSREGLRLDEQYF. CDR3 nucleotides: TGTGCCACCAGCAGGGAAGGACTGCGGTTAGACGAGCAGTACTTC.

The chain combines TRBV18 with TRBJ2-5; TRBD1 matches at 8 bases. CDR1 and CDR2 (germline): KGHSH, LQKENI. The CDR3 sequence is 16 residues long. After removal of 3 bases from V and 1 base from J, the junction contained 7 bases not matched to a gene. The CDR3 is CASSPCGQGRQETQYF. The CDR3 nucleotides read TGTGCCAGCTCACCCTGCGGACAGGGACGCCAAGAGACCCAGTACTTC.

The chain couples TRBV27 to TRBJ2-1, with 11 bases fitting TRBD2. V lost 4 bases and J lost 8; bases outside the gene matches: 4. The CDR3 is made up of 14 amino acids. Germline CDR1 MNHEY, CDR2 SMNVEV (reference sequence). This CDR3 is CASSSSGRRDEQFF. The CDR3 DNA reads TGTGCCAGCAGTTCTAGCGGGAGGCGGGATGAGCAGTTCTTC.

This clone has more than one count but fewer than ten. This chain connects TRBV30 to TRBJ2-3, with 7 bases aligning to TRBD2. The CDR3 sequence is 16 residues long. V lost 3 bases, J lost 2 bases, and 11 bases stayed unmatched. Per the germline V gene, CDR1 is GTSNPN and CDR2 is SVGIG (reference sequence). The chain's CDR3 is CAWRGTSDSYTDTQYF. The CDR3 region has the DNA TGTGCCTGGAGAGGTACTAGCGACTCCTACACAGATACGCAGTATTTT.

The CDR3 coding sequence is TGTGCCACCAGCTTGGGGGGGAACGCAGATACGCAGTATTTT. Amino acid sequence: CATSLGGNADTQYF. The chain has TRBV15 and TRBJ2-3; the match to TRBD2 covers 7 bases. V was clipped by 5 bases and J by 4 bases; unmatched bases: 6. Germline V gives CDR1 LNHNV, CDR2 YYDKDF (reference sequence). CDR3 size: 14 residues. Drawing the rest from reference TRBV15 and TRBJ2-3, the complete variable domain is DAMVIQNPRYQVTQFGKPVTLSCSQTLNHNVMYWYQQKSSQAPKLLFHYYDKDFNNEADTPDNFQSRRPNTSFCFLDIRSPGLGDTAMYLCATSLGGNADTQYFGPGTRLTVL.

This chain's CDR3 is CASSLSPSSGRGILDTQYF. CDR3 nucleotide sequence: TGTGCCAGCAGTTTATCCCCCTCTAGCGGGAGGGGGATCCTTGATACGCAGTATTTT. V and J are TRBV27 and TRBJ2-3; 12 positions agree with TRBD2. V lost 0 bases to trimming and J lost 6 bases; unmatched junction nucleotides: 13. Germline V gene lookup returns CDR1 MNHEY and CDR2 SMNVEV (reference sequence). The CDR3 has 19 residues.

The chain has TRBV28 and TRBJ2-5; TRBD2 might be the D (6 bases). V was cut by 6 bases and J by 9 bases, with 26 bases left in between. CDR3 length: 16 amino acids. The V gene's germline CDR1 is MDHEN and CDR2 SYDVKM. The CDR3 loop reads CASSAPRSLAGPSQYF. DNA of the CDR3: TGTGCCAGCAGCGCCCCGAGATCACTAGCCGGACCATCCCAGTACTTC.

This clone was picked up a small number of times. This chain connects TRBV30 to TRBJ2-1; D might be TRBD2 (6 bases). The V gene's germline CDR1 is GTSNPN and CDR2 SVGIG (reference sequence). Trimming stripped 7 bases from V and 10 bases from J, with 20 bases between. CDR3 length: 13 amino acids. CDR3 coding DNA: TGTGCCTCCCGGGACTTGGCGACCAGGGAGCAGTTCTTC. Protein sequence: CASRDLATREQFF. Drawing the rest from reference TRBV30 and TRBJ2-1, the complete variable domain is SQTIHQWPATLVQPVGSPLSLECTVEGTSNPNLYWYRQAAGRGLQLLFYSVGIGQISSEVPQNLSASRPQDRQFILSSKKLLLSDSGFYLCASRDLATREQFFGPGTRLTVL.

This clone is a singleton in its sample. This sequence joins TRBV5-4 and TRBJ2-1, with 12 bases that match TRBD2. This CDR3 contains 18 residues. J gave up 1 base and V 2 bases, and 7 bases lay outside the gene matches. Germline lookup yields CDR1 SGHNT and CDR2 YYREEE (reference sequence). The CDR3: CASSLRTSGTRSYNEQFF. The CDR3 nucleotides read TGTGCCAGCAGCTTACGGACTAGCGGGACACGATCCTACAATGAGCAGTTCTTC.

This clone was seen more than once but under ten times. V and J are TRBV19 and TRBJ2-5; weak D call: TRBD1 (5 bases). CDR1 and CDR2 (germline): LNHDA, SQIVND (reference sequence). V was trimmed by 9 bases and J by 6 bases, leaving 11 bases between them. The CDR3 length is 11 residues. The CDR3, as DNA: TGTGCCAGCAGGGTAGGGAAGACCCAGTACTTC. Protein product: CASRVGKTQYF.

The V and J genes are TRBV7-3 and TRBJ2-7; 8 bases line up with TRBD2. Germline assignment: CDR1 SGHTA and CDR2 FQGTGA. V gave up 4 bases and J gave up 0 bases; unmatched junction bases: 23. This CDR3 spans 21 amino acids. The CDR3 nucleotides are TGTGCCAGCAGCTCAAAGCCTCGGCTAGCGGGCCTCCCCAAGGTCTCCTACGAGCAGTACTTC. As protein: CASSSKPRLAGLPKVSYEQYF.

This chain links TRBV29-1 with TRBJ2-5, with 7 bases lining up with TRBD1. The V segment lost 5 bases and the J segment 5 bases; nucleotides outside the gene matches: 14. Germline V gives CDR1 SQVTM, CDR2 ANQGSEA. This CDR3 is built from 15 residues. CDR3 region: CSVRIQGYIRETQYF. CDR3 DNA sequence: TGCAGCGTTAGAATACAGGGGTACATTAGGGAGACCCAGTACTTC.

The V gene is TRBV6-5, the J gene TRBJ2-4; TRBD1 aligns across 8 bases. From germline, CDR1 is MNHEY and CDR2 SVGAGI. This CDR3 has 15 residues. The J segment lost 6 bases and the V segment lost 6 bases, leaving 10 bases of the junction unmatched. The CDR3 reads CASRVENRGANIQYF. In nucleotides, the CDR3 is TGTGCCAGCAGAGTAGAGAACAGGGGGGCAAACATTCAGTACTTC.

The chain recombines TRBV30 with TRBJ2-2, with a tentative D call TRBD2 (5 bases). In germline, CDR1 is GTSNPN, CDR2 SVGIG (reference sequence). V was cut by 0 bases and J by 7 bases, with 18 bases left in between. This CDR3 is 16 amino acids long. CDR3 in amino acids: CAWSVLRGLYDGELFF. The CDR3 DNA sequence: TGTGCCTGGAGTGTACTCCGAGGGTTATACGACGGGGAGCTGTTTTTT.

V gene TRBV28 combines with J gene TRBJ2-2; D not certain. Germline CDR1 MDHEN, CDR2 SYDVKM. Trimming took off 4 bases at V and 4 bases at J, with 7 bases between the two ends. The CDR3 contains 13 residues. The CDR3 reads CASSSPSTGELFF. The CDR3 DNA reads as TGTGCCAGCAGTTCCCCCTCCACCGGGGAGCTGTTTTTT.

The chain combines TRBV15 with TRBJ2-3, with 11 nucleotides matching TRBD2. With V trimmed by 3 bases and J by 1 base, 3 bases remained unmatched. This CDR3 region has 16 residues. Germline V gives CDR1 LNHNV, CDR2 YYDKDF (reference sequence). CDR3 protein: CATSRTSGTRTDTQYF. CDR3 nucleotides: TGTGCCACCAGCAGGACTAGCGGGACTCGCACAGATACGCAGTATTTT.

J is TRBJ2-5 and V is TRBV4-1, with 9 bases lining up with TRBD2. CDR1 is MGHRA, CDR2 YSYEKL, per germline. The junction had 2 bases not matched to a gene; V was cut back by 3 bases and J by 3 bases. The CDR3 totals 14 residues. Written as DNA, the CDR3 is TGCGCCAGCAGCCAGACTAGCGGTGAAGAGACCCAGTACTTC. The encoded protein is CASSQTSGEETQYF.